This T cell receptor (beta chain) was found in a study of CD8 T cells in ankylosing spondylitis. This clonotype has a count of ten or more. The target antigen is unknown. Findings of the study overall: Before this, some motif variants had been reported in reactive arthritis synovial fluid and blood. In ankylosing spondylitis patients, matched synovial fluid reportedly showed significant enrichment of disease-linked clones. A motif of fewer than ten highly homologous TCR beta variants was seen as apparently characteristic of ankylosing spondylitis blood.

Preparation of TCR beta libraries was done by quantitative 5'-RACE with molecular barcodes. TCRdb re-analysed the 5' RACE reads in MiXCR, keeping a single row per CDR3 protein. The table includes some 330,000 distinct CDR3 sequences, 6.5% to 10% detected once. V lost 6 bases, J lost 0 bases, and 12 bases lay in between. The CDR3 contains 14 residues. The germline V gene has CDR1 SGHAT and CDR2 FQNNGV. The origin of this receptor is a male donor with ankylosing spondylitis. The sequenced sample consisted of blood, either unsorted or a sorted T cell fraction (not recorded which). V usage is TRBV11-2 and J usage is TRBJ2-7, with D possibly matching TRBD1 (6 bases). The CDR3 DNA is TGTGCCAGCAGATGGGACACCCACTCCTACGAGCAGTACTTC. Its translation is CASRWDTHSYEQYF.